In its sample, the clone carrying this T cell receptor (beta chain) was seen a few times. Its specificity is not known. The data derive from a study of identical twins. Study findings and constraints: One should note that invariant MAIT and iNKT cells could partly confound zero-insertion analyses. Twin-shared out-of-frame alpha sequences showed excess low generation probability.

CDR1 SGHRS and CDR2 YFSETQ come from the germline V gene. The length of the CDR3 is 18 residues. V was clipped by 3 bases and J by 5 bases; unmatched bases: 12. TCRdb re-analysed the 5' RACE reads in MiXCR, keeping a single row per CDR3 protein. Of around 530,000 distinct CDR3 sequences listed, around 15% are singletons. The sample was also linked to a second study, of yellow fever vaccine responses in identical twins. That source notes: Twins' vaccine T cell response reportedly gave the appearance of partial convergence and partial personalization.

Sample: CD4+ T cells sorted from blood. This clonotype was obtained from a woman between 18 and 30 years old in good health. This chain uses TRBV5-1 with TRBJ2-2; 11 positions match TRBD1. CDR3 in DNA: TGCGCCAGCAGCTCGGACCCGGACAGGGGGCTTCGTACCGGGGAGCTGTTTTTT. This encodes CASSSDPDRGLRTGELFF.